The subject of this entry is one T cell receptor (beta chain). The antigen is not known. The J segment lost 1 base and the V segment lost 5 bases, leaving 13 bases of the junction unmatched. Germline CDR1 SGHVS, CDR2 FQNEAQ. The CDR3 is 19 amino acids. Method: immunoSEQ multiplex PCR; TCRdb's copy keeps in-frame clones and lacks some. This sample has tens of thousands of clones, with roughly 81% found just once. This sample was included in a study of a mutant IDH1 vaccine in newly diagnosed glioma. Across the study: The study started vaccination 4-6 weeks after radiotherapy alone, or with temozolomide cycles.

Time point reported: week 35, safety follow-up. Topical imiquimod accompanied each vaccine dose, which consisted of 300 ug of mutant IDH1 20-mer peptide. Vaccination of patients was performed eight times, in weeks 1, 3, 5, 7, 11, 15, 19 and 23. Diagnosis in the donors showed new WHO grade 3 or 4 astrocytomas that were IDH1-mutant and ATRX-lost. Sequencing was performed on PBMCs, taken from a glioma patient whose treatment included an IDH1 peptide vaccine. This sequence was found in a man aged 35-49 years with glioma. The rearrangement joins TRBV7-8 to TRBJ2-1; 11 positions match TRBD2. The CDR3 reads CASSGSVAGGLKSYNEQFF. CDR3 bases: TGTGCCAGCAGCGGCTCCGTAGCGGGAGGGCTGAAGTCCTACAATGAGCAGTTCTTC.